The clone carrying this T cell receptor beta chain was seen repeatedly, ten times or more. What it recognizes is unknown. The CDR3 has 13 residues. The germline gives CDR1 SNHLY, CDR2 FYNNEI. V was trimmed by 6 bases and J by 3 bases, leaving 11 bases between them. This specimen belongs to a study of CD8+CD57+ T cells in acquired aplastic anemia. Study-level points and caveats: Almost 30 shared CD8+ CDR3s appeared highly expressed within patients' immunodominant clones.

An expansion of CD8+CD57+ cells by flow cytometry had been shown in patients chosen for sequencing. The template used for profiling TCR beta VDJ and CDR3 was genomic DNA. TCRdb used MiXCR to reprocess the reads, holding one entry per CDR3 protein. The table records around 430,000 distinct CDR3 sequences, roughly 34% of them present only once. The rearrangement uses TRBV2 and TRBJ2-5; D gene uncertain. The sample was sorted CD4+, CD8+, or CD8+CD57+ T cells (not recorded which) from PBMCs. The sequence came from a human donor with aplastic anemia. The CDR3 bases are TGTGCCAGCAGCCGCGACTGGGAAGAGACCCAGTACTTC. Translating it yields CASSRDWEETQYF.